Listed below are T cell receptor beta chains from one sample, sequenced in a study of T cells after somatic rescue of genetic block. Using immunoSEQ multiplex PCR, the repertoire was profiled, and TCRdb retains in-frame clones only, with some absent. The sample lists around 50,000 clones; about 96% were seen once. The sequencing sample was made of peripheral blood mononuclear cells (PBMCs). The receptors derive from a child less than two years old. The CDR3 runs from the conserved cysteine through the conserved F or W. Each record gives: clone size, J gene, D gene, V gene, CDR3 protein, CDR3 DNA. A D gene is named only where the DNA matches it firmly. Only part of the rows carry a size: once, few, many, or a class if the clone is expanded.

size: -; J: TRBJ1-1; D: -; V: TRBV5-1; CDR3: CASSLAGQNTEAFF; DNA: TGCGCCAGCAGCTTGGCGGGACAGAACACTGAAGCTTTCTTT
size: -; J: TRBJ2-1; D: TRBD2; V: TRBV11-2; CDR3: CASSPHGGNEQFF; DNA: TGTGCCAGCAGCCCCCACGGGGGGAATGAGCAGTTCTTC
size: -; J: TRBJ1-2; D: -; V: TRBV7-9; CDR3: CASSLRGSGYGYTF; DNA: TGTGCCAGCAGCTTACGGGGATCAGGGTATGGCTACACCTTC
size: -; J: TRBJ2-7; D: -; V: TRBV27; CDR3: CATSRGSREQYF; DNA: TGTGCCACCTCGAGGGGGAGTCGCGAGCAGTACTTC
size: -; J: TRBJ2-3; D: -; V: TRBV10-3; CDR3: CAISDPGVLTDTQYF; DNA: TGTGCCATCAGTGATCCAGGGGTACTCACAGATACGCAGTATTTT
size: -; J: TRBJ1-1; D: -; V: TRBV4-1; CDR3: CASSQGWDTEAFF; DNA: TGCGCCAGCAGCCAAGGATGGGACACTGAAGCTTTCTTT
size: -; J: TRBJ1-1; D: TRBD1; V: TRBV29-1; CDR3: CSVGQGATEAFF; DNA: TGCAGCGTTGGGCAGGGGGCCACTGAAGCTTTCTTT
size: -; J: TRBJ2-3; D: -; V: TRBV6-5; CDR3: CASSSYTSSADTQYF; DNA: TGTGCCAGCAGCTCCTATACTAGCTCGGCAGATACGCAGTATTTT
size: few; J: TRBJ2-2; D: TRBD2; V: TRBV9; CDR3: CASSGLAANTGELFF; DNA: TGTGCCAGCAGCGGACTAGCGGCGAACACCGGGGAGCTGTTTTTT
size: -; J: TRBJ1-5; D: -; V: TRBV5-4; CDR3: CASSLDSNQPQHF; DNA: TGTGCCAGCAGCTTGGATAGCAATCAGCCCCAGCATTTT
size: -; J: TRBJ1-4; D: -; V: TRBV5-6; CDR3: CASSSAGTNEKLFF; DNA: TGTGCCAGCAGCTCAGCAGGGACAAACGAAAAACTGTTTTTT
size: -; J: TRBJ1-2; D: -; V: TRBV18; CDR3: CASSPQLSTGENYGYTF; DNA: TGTGCCAGCTCACCACAACTATCGACGGGGGAGAACTATGGCTACACCTTC
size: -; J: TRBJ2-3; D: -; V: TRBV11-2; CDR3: CASSLDYPAPDTQYF; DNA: TGTGCCAGCAGCTTAGATTACCCCGCACCAGATACGCAGTATTTT
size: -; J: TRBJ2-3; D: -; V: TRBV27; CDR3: CASMGSTDTQYF; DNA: TGTGCCAGCATGGGCTCCACAGATACGCAGTATTTT
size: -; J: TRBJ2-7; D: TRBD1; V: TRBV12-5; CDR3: CASGLVQGTYEQYF; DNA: TGTGCTAGTGGTTTGGTACAGGGGACCTACGAGCAGTACTTC
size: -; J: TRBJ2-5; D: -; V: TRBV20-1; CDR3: CSARQGETQYF; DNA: TGCAGTGCTAGACAGGGAGAGACCCAGTACTTC
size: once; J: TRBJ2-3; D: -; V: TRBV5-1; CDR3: CASSLERAPDTQYF; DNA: TGCGCCAGCAGCTTGGAGCGGGCCCCAGATACGCAGTATTTT
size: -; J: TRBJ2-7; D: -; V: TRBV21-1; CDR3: CASSNDRGRSVEQYF; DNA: TGTGCCAGCAGCAATGACAGGGGCCGCTCCGTCGAGCAGTACTTC
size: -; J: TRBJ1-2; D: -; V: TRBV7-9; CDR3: CASSLMKGNYGYTF; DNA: TGTGCCAGCAGCTTAATGAAGGGCAACTATGGCTACACCTTC
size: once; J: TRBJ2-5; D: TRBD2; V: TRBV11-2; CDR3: CASSPRTSGRGETQYF; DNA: TGTGCCAGCAGCCCACGGACTAGCGGGAGAGGAGAGACCCAGTACTTC
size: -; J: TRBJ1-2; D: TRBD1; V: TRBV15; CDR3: CATSGTGGYGYTF; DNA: TGTGCCACCAGCGGGACAGGGGGCTATGGCTACACCTTC
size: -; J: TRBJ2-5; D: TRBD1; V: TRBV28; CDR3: CASSLKVDRQETQYF; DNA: TGTGCCAGCAGTTTAAAGGTGGACAGGCAAGAGACCCAGTACTTC
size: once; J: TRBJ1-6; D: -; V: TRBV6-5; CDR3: CASSYGRVYSPLHF; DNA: TGTGCCAGCAGTTACGGCAGGGTGTACTCACCCCTCCACTTT
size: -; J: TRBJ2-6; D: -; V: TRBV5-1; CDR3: CASSLITGTGANVLTF; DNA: TGCGCCAGCAGCCTCATAACAGGGACTGGGGCCAACGTCCTGACTTTC
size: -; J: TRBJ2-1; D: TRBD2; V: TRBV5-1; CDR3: CASSLVGTSPDEQFF; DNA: TGCGCCAGCAGCTTGGTCGGGACTAGTCCCGATGAGCAGTTCTTC
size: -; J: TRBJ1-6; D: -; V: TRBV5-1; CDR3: CASSLGQEGSPLHF; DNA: TGCGCCAGCAGCTTGGGACAGGAGGGCTCACCCCTCCACTTT
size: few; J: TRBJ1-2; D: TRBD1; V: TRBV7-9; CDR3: CASRHGTGGLGYTF; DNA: TGTGCCAGCAGACACGGGACAGGGGGCCTAGGCTACACCTTC
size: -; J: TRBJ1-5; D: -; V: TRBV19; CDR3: CASKGAGNQPQHF; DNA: TGTGCCAGCAAAGGAGCGGGCAATCAGCCCCAGCATTTT
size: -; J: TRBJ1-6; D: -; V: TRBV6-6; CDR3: CATMTVPGSPLHF; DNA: TGTGCCACTATGACAGTCCCCGGATCACCCCTCCACTTT
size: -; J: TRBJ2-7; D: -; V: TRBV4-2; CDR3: CASSQDRYEQYF; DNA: TGTGCCAGCAGCCAAGATCGATACGAGCAGTACTTC
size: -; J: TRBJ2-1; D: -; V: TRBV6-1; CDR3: CASSAQGYNEQFF; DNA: TGTGCCAGCAGTGCCCAGGGATACAATGAGCAGTTCTTC
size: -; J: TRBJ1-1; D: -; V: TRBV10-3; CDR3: CAISSTVNTEAFF; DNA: TGTGCCATCAGTTCGACAGTGAACACTGAAGCTTTCTTT
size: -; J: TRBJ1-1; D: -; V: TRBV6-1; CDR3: CASLLNKAFF; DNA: TGTGCCAGCCTTCTTAATAAAGCTTTCTTT
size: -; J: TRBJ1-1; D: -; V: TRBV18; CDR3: CASSPQNTEAFF; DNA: TGTGCCAGCTCACCGCAGAACACTGAAGCTTTCTTT
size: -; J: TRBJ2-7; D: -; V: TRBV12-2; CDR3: CASRLAGRSYEQYF; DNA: TGTGCAAGTCGCTTAGCCGGCCGATCCTACGAGCAGTACTTC
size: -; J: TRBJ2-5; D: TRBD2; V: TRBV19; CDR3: CASSLGLAGVQETQYF; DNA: TGTGCCAGTAGTCTCGGACTAGCGGGAGTGCAAGAGACCCAGTACTTC
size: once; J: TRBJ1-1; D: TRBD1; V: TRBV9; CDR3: CASSVVSRGSEAFF; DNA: TGTGCCAGCAGCGTAGTGAGCAGGGGGAGCGAGGCTTTCTTT
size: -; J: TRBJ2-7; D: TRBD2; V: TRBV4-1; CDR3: CASSPGTSGRNEQYF; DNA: TGCGCCAGCAGTCCCGGGACTAGCGGGAGAAACGAGCAGTACTTC
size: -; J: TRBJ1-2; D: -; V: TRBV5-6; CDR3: CASSLDNYGYTF; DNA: TGTGCCAGCAGCTTGGATAACTATGGCTACACCTTC
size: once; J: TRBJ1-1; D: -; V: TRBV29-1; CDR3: CSVEGVLNTEAFF; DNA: TGCAGCGTTGAAGGGGTTTTGAACACTGAAGCTTTCTTT
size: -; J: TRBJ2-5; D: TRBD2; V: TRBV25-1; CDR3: CASSTAGGRETQYF; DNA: TGTGCCAGCAGTACAGCGGGAGGGCGAGAGACCCAGTACTTC
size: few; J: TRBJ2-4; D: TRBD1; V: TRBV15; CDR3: CATSSRDRGRIQYF; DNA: TGTGCCACCAGCAGCCGGGACAGGGGGCGCATTCAGTACTTC
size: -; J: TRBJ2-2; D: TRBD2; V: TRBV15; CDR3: CATSLLAGGTGELFF; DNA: TGTGCCACCAGCTTACTAGCGGGAGGCACCGGGGAGCTGTTTTTT
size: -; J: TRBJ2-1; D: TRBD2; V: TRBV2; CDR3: CARRGLASYNEQFF; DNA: TGTGCCAGGAGGGGACTAGCGAGCTACAATGAGCAGTTCTTC
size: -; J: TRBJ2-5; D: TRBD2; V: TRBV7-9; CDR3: CASSSSPSGRTGETQYF; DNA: TGTGCCAGCAGCTCATCCCCTAGCGGGAGGACGGGAGAGACCCAGTACTTC